The entry that follows covers one T cell receptor beta chain sequence. The data were obtained in a study of blood T cell repertoires in COVID-19. Overall study: The cDNA or gDNA used as material had been derived from T cells, B-cell-depleted T cells, or PBMCs.

Authors' methods: The authors estimated nucleated cell counts from reference gene primer amplification. TCRdb's copy holds only in-frame clones and misses some; the assay was immunoSEQ multiplex PCR. V and J calls and clone size follow that table, whereas D and trimming were derived from the DNA. The sample shows 180,000 or so clones, approximately 87% of them seen only once. V shed 2 bases and J 7 bases; nucleotides not matched to a gene: 4. Germline CDR1 and CDR2: SGHTA and FQGTGA. CDR3 size: 15 residues. The rearrangement links TRBV7-3 to TRBJ2-1, with 11 bases matching TRBD1. The sequenced material came from peripheral blood. This receptor was taken from a man aged 35-49 years with active or convalescent COVID-19. CDR3 loop: CASSLYRDRGNEQFF. CDR3 nucleotide sequence: TGTGCCAGCAGCTTATACCGGGACAGGGGGAATGAGCAGTTCTTC.